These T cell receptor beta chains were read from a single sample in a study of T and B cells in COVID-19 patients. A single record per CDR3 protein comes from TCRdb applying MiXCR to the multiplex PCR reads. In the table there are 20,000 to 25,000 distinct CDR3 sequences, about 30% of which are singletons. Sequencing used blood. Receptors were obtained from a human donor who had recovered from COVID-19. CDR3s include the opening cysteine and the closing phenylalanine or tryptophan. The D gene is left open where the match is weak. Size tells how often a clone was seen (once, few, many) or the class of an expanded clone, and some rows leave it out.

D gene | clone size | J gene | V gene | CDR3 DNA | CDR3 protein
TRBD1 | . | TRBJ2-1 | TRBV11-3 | TGTGCCAGCAGCTTAGTCGGTGGTTGGGCTAGCAGGGGGAATGAGCAGTTCTTC | CASSLVGGWASRGNEQFF
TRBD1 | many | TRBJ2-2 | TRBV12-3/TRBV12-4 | TGTGCCAGCAGCAGATGGACAGGGGTCACCGGGGAGCTGTTTTTT | CASSRWTGVTGELFF
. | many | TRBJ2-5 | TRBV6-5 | TGTGCCAGCAGTTACTCTGCGGGGCAAGAGACCCAGTACTTC | CASSYSAGQETQYF
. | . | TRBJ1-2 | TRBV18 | TGTGCCAGCTCACCGAACAGGGTGGGCTATGGCTACACCTTC | CASSPNRVGYGYTF
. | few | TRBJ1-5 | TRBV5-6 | TGTGCCAGCAGCGTTGGGACACAGCGGCCCCAGCATTTT | CASSVGTQRPQHF
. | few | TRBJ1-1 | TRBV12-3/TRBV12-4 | TGTGCCAGCAGTGCATTACAGCGGAACACTGAAGCTTTCTTT | CASSALQRNTEAFF
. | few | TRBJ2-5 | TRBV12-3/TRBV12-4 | TGTGCCAGCAGCCGCTGGGCAAAGTACCAAGAGACCCAGTACTTC | CASSRWAKYQETQYF
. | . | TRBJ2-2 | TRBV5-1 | TGCGCCAGCAGCTTGGTGGTTAGTAACACCGGGGAGCTGTTTTTT | CASSLVVSNTGELFF
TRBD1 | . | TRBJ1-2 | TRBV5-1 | TGCGCCAGCAGCCCGGGACAGGGAAGTCCGGCTAACTATGGCTACACCTTC | CASSPGQGSPANYGYTF
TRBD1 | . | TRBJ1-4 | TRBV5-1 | TGCGCCAGCAGCTCGGGACAGATGAATGAAAAACTGTTTTTT | CASSSGQMNEKLFF
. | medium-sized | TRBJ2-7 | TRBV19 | TGTGCCAGTAGTAACAGCGTTACCTACGAGCAGTACTTC | CASSNSVTYEQYF
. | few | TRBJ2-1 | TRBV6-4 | TGTGCCAGCAGTGACGAGGGGTGGGGGTATGAGCAGTTCTTC | CASSDEGWGYEQFF
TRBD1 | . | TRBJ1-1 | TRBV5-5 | TGTGCCAGCAGCTTAGACAGGGGCCCCACTGAAGCTTTCTTT | CASSLDRGPTEAFF
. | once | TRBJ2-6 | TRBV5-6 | TGTGCCAGCAGCGTAGACAGTTCTGGGACCAACGTCCTGACTTTC | CASSVDSSGTNVLTF
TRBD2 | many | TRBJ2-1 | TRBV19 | TGTGCCAGTAGTTCGAGCGGGGGGAGCTCCTACAATGAGCAGTTCTTC | CASSSSGGSSYNEQFF
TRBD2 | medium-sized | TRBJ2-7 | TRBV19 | TGTGCCAGCCGGACTAGCGGGGGGAATGGATACGAGCAGTACTTC | CASRTSGGNGYEQYF
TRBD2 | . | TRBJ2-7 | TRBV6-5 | TGTGCCAGCACCGGAACTAGCGAGGGAGCTTACGAGCAGTACTTC | CASTGTSEGAYEQYF
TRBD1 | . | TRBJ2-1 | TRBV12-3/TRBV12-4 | TGTGCCAGCAGTTTCCGGACAGGGGGCAATGAGCAGTTCTTC | CASSFRTGGNEQFF
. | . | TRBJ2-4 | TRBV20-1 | TGCAGTGCTAGCGGCTCAGCCAAAAACATTCAGTACTTC | CSASGSAKNIQYF
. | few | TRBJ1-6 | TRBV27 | TGTGCCAGCAGGCCGCGGTCCGGCCCCTATAATTCACCCCTCCACTTT | CASRPRSGPYNSPLHF
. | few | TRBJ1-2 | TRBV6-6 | TGTGCCAGCACCGCTTACGACAGAAACTATGGCTACACCTTC | CASTAYDRNYGYTF
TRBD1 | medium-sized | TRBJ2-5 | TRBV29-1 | TGCAGCACCGGACAGGCCCAAGAGACCCAGTACTTC | CSTGQAQETQYF
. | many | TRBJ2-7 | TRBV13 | TGTGCCAGCAGCTTAGCGACCCTACGGACCTACGAGCAGTACTTC | CASSLATLRTYEQYF
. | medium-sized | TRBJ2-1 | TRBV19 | TGTGCCAGTAGTATAGAGGGGGCAGTCACTGAGCAGTTCTTC | CASSIEGAVTEQFF
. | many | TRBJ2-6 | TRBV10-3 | TGTGCCATCAACGCACAGAGATCTGGGGCCAACGTCCTGACTTTC | CAINAQRSGANVLTF